This record looks at one T cell receptor beta chain sequence and its context. Germline and junction disagree at one end, which may indicate a read error. The data belong to a study of Tregs in tolerant kidney transplant recipients. Assay used: immunoSEQ multiplex PCR; TCRdb lists only in-frame clones, some missing. The specimen's table records about 30,000 clones. The sequencing used CD8+ T cells from blood, collected before the transplant. The TCR comes from a human donor who received a combined kidney and bone marrow transplant.

CDR3 DNA, as far as it was read: TGCGCCAGCAGCCAAGTACTAGCGGGAGCGGGAAATGAG. This encodes CASSQVLAGAGNE. The full-length CDR3 reads as CASSQVLAGAGNEQFF. The rearrangement uses TRBV4-2 and TRBJ2-1; 11 nucleotides match TRBD2. The sequence runs out 3 residues before the end of the CDR3; the remainder is reconstructed from the germline J gene. The CDR3 totals 16 residues. Germline V gene sequence: CDR1 LGHNA, CDR2 YNFKEQ.